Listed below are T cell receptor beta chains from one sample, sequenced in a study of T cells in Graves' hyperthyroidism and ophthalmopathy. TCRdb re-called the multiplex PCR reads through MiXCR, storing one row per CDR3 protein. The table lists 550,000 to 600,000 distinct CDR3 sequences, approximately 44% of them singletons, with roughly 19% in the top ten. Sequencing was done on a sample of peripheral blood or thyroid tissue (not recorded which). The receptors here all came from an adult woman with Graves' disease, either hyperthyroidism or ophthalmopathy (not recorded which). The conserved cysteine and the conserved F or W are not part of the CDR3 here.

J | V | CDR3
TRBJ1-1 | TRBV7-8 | ASSFNRGGFTEAF
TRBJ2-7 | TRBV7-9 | ASSEGTDEQY
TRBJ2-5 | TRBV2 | ASAAQGTDGTQY
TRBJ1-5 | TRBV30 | AWSLDGLGQPQH
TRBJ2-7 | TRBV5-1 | ASSNQGSYEQY
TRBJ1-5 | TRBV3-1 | ASSLVDGQPQH
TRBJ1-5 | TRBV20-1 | SAKAITIETQH
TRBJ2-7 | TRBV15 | ATSRDVQTSEQY
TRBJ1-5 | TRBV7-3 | ASSRSAGGRQPQH
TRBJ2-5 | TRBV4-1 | ASSPYKRGETQY
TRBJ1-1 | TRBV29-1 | SLAGGVGEAF
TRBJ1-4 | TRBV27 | ASSSRGQSNEKLF
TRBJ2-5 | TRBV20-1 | SARLAEETQY
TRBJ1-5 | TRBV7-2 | ASSWRLAGEPQH
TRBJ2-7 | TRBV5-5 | ASSPPVGGLYEQY
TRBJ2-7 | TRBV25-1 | ASSPRGQGPEQY
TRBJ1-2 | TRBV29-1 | SLGVGGYT
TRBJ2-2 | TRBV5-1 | ASSLPRGGNTGELF
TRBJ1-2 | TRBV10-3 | AISGQVGVNGYT
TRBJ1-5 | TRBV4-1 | ASSQPTGGSNQPQH